These 18 T cell receptor beta chains share one sample of origin, sequenced in a study of radiation and T cells in renal cell carcinoma. Sequencing was performed with immunoSEQ multiplex PCR; in TCRdb, only in-frame clones are kept and a portion is missing. This table has about 16,000 clones, 50% to 65% appearing once. Treatment defined: treatment-naive control, cytoreductive nephrectomy. The sequencing here drew on tumor tissue, taken from a patient whose treatment was nephrectomy without radiotherapy. These receptor sequences come from a man between 40 and 49 years old with renal cell carcinoma.

In its sample, this clone was seen a few times. The chain carries TRBV19 and TRBJ1-1, with D perhaps matching TRBD1 (5 bases). The CDR3 is 15 residues long. Deletions cut 3 bases from V and 0 bases from J, with 11 bases between. Germline lookup yields CDR1 LNHDA and CDR2 SQIVND (reference sequence). As DNA, the CDR3 is TGTGCCAGTAGTATGAGAGGACAACTGAACACTGAAGCTTTCTTT. It codes for CASSMRGQLNTEAFF.

In its sample, this clone was seen a few times. CDR3 bases: TGTGCCAGCAGCTCCCGGGGAAGGGTGGGGAATGAGCAGTTCTTC. It encodes CASSSRGRVGNEQFF. The rearrangement links TRBV7-3 to TRBJ2-1, with a tentative D call TRBD2 (5 bases). There are 15 residues in the CDR3. Germline CDR1 is SGHTA and CDR2 is FQGTGA. V lost 4 bases and J lost 7, with 17 bases in between. The full variable domain, its missing parts supplied by reference TRBV7-3 and TRBJ2-1, is GAGVSQTPSNKVTEKGKYVELRCDPISGHTALYWYRQSLGQGPEFLIYFQGTGAADDSGLPNDRFFAVRPEGSVSTLKIQRTERGDSAVYLCASSSRGRVGNEQFFGPGTRLTVL.

CDR3 loop: CASSQEGGSPYEQYF. CDR3 DNA: TGCGCCAGCAGCCAAGAAGGAGGGTCGCCCTACGAGCAGTACTTC. The chain couples TRBV4-1 to TRBJ2-7, with TRBD2 as a possible D gene (6 bases). V lost 0 bases to trimming and J lost 2 bases, with 11 bases between them. The CDR3 runs to 15 residues. The germline gives CDR1 MGHRA, CDR2 YSYEKL.

For this clone: At one boundary the junction diverges from the germline segment, which might be a read error. CDR3 in amino acids: CASSSGLAVETQYF. In DNA form, the CDR3 reads TGTGCCAGCAGCTCGGGACTAGCGGTTGAGACCCAGTACTTC. The chain links TRBV5-1 to TRBJ2-5; 11 nucleotides match TRBD2. Germline assignment: CDR1 SGHRS and CDR2 YFSETQ. The CDR3 covers 14 residues.

In this sample, this clone turned up once. This rearrangement joins TRBV20-1 to TRBJ1-2; D is ambiguous. The CDR3 runs to 10 residues. The germline V gene has CDR1 DFQATT and CDR2 SNEGSKA (reference sequence). V was trimmed by 4 bases and J by 1 base, leaving 1 base between them. CDR3 region: CSANNYGYTF. The CDR3 region has the DNA TGCAGTGCTAATAACTATGGCTACACCTTC.

This clone was picked up one time. The genes are TRBV15 and TRBJ2-2; TRBD1 agrees at 7 bases. V was clipped by 6 bases and J by 3 bases; unmatched bases: 7. The CDR3 has 15 residues. Germline loops: CDR1 LNHNV, CDR2 YYDKDF (reference sequence). This CDR3 is CATRGDREDTGELFF. The CDR3 region has the DNA TGTGCCACCAGAGGTGACAGGGAAGACACCGGGGAGCTGTTTTTT.

The chain uses TRBV6-5 and TRBJ1-5, with D unclear. The V gene lost 0 bases and the J gene lost 7 bases, with 10 bases spanning the gap. The length of the CDR3 is 14 residues. Germline lookup yields CDR1 MNHEY and CDR2 SVGAGI. CDR3 amino acids: CASSYSGGVQPQHF. CDR3 DNA sequence: TGTGCCAGCAGTTACTCGGGAGGCGTACAGCCCCAGCATTTT.

The J gene is TRBJ2-1, the V gene TRBV7-2, with D possibly matching TRBD1 (6 bases). Trimming pared 3 bases from V and 6 bases from J, leaving 15 bases between. Germline loops: CDR1 SGHTA, CDR2 FQGNSA. The CDR3 is made up of 15 amino acids. CDR3 coding DNA: TGTGCCAGCAGCTTTCAGTTACAGGGATCCAATGAGCAGTTCTTC. This sequence encodes CASSFQLQGSNEQFF.

The rearrangement joins TRBV30 to TRBJ2-7; no reliable D call. The CDR3 covers 13 residues. CDR1 and CDR2 from the germline V gene are GTSNPN and SVGIG (reference sequence). V dropped 1 base and J dropped 3 bases, with 10 bases sitting between them. CDR3 DNA: TGTGCCTGGAGTGAAGGCAGGAACTACGAGCAGTACTTC. Encoded protein: CAWSEGRNYEQYF.

This clone was detected many times. This chain connects TRBV2 to TRBJ1-3, with 8 bases aligning to TRBD1. The CDR3 runs 15 residues. V was pared by 6 bases and J by 1 base, with 5 bases of the junction left unmatched. The germline CDR1 and CDR2 sequences are SNHLY and FYNNEI. CDR3 sequence (DNA): TGTGCCAGCAGCCTCAGGGACAGGTCTGGAAACACCATATATTTT. This gives the protein CASSLRDRSGNTIYF.

Here the CDR3 reads CAWSSVLNEKLFF. The CDR3 DNA reads as TGTGCCTGGAGTTCGGTACTTAATGAAAAACTGTTTTTT. The chain is built from TRBV30 and TRBJ1-4; D remains ambiguous. Germline V CDR1 and CDR2: GTSNPN, SVGIG (reference sequence). V shed 2 bases and J shed 4 bases, with 8 bases lying between them. The CDR3 has 13 residues. Supplemented by reference TRBV30 and TRBJ1-4, the full variable domain reads SQTIHQWPATLVQPVGSPLSLECTVEGTSNPNLYWYRQAAGRGLQLLFYSVGIGQISSEVPQNLSASRPQDRQFILSSKKLLLSDSGFYLCAWSSVLNEKLFFGSGTQLSVL.

V is TRBV11-3 and J is TRBJ2-2; D not resolved. The V end was cut by 1 base, the J end by 7 bases, with 7 bases between. This CDR3 region has 13 residues. CDR1 is SGHNT, CDR2 YENEEA, per germline. The CDR3 is CASSLGDLGELFF. The CDR3 DNA reads TGTGCCAGCAGCTTAGGGGATCTCGGGGAGCTGTTTTTT.

The chain has TRBV10-1 and TRBJ1-3, with no clear D. The V and J ends lost 0 bases and 3 bases respectively, with 3 bases between them. The CDR3 has 13 amino acids. Germline V gene data show CDR1 as WNHNN and CDR2 as SYGVQD (reference sequence). The CDR3 nucleotides read TGCGCCAGCAGTGAGTCCAGTGGAAACACCATATATTTT. Encoded protein: CASSESSGNTIYF.

The chain joins TRBV6-4 to TRBJ2-7, with 11 positions matching TRBD2. With V trimmed by 4 bases and J by 4 bases, 6 bases remained unmatched. Germline assignment: CDR1 MRHNA and CDR2 SNTAGT. The CDR3 consists of 15 residues. CDR3 loop: CASSASSGGAYEQYF. CDR3 bases: TGTGCCAGCAGTGCAAGTAGCGGGGGGGCATACGAGCAGTACTTC.

The chain employs TRBV7-6 and TRBJ1-1; 9 bases map to TRBD1. Germline CDR1 and CDR2: SGHVS and FNYEAQ. This CDR3 region has 14 residues. J gave up 3 bases and V 5 bases, and 4 bases lay outside the gene matches. DNA for the CDR3: TGTGCCAGCAGCCTGGGACAGGGTTACACTGAAGCTTTCTTT. Residues: CASSLGQGYTEAFF.

V gene TRBV5-5 combines with J gene TRBJ1-2, with D maybe TRBD1 (6 bases). Trimming cost V 0 bases and J 7 bases, with 16 bases left between them. This CDR3 is built from 15 residues. Germline assignment: CDR1 SGHKS and CDR2 YYEKEE (reference sequence). The CDR3: CASSLGYQGSGGYTF. The CDR3 DNA follows: TGTGCCAGCAGCTTGGGGTATCAGGGGTCGGGTGGCTACACCTTC.

V and J are TRBV28 and TRBJ1-1, with D unclear. This CDR3 has 13 amino acids. Per germline, CDR1 MDHEN and CDR2 SYDVKM. V was cut by 4 bases and J by 4 bases, with 10 bases left in between. The CDR3 protein is CASSSSLSTEAFF. In DNA, the CDR3 is TGTGCCAGCAGTTCGTCACTAAGCACTGAAGCTTTCTTT.

This clone has more than one count but fewer than ten. This sequence joins TRBV9 and TRBJ2-5; D is ambiguous. The CDR3 contains 13 residues. Germline-derived CDR1 and CDR2 are SGDLS and YYNGEE. Trimming removed 0 bases from V and 4 bases from J, with 7 bases in between. The CDR3 nucleotides read TGTGCCAGCAGCGTAGAGGTGGGAGAGACCCAGTACTTC. Translating it yields CASSVEVGETQYF.